These 19 T cell receptor beta chains were sequenced from one sample in a study of shared clonotypes between healthy human individuals. This table comes from immunoSEQ multiplex PCR, and its TCRdb copy is limited to in-frame clones, with some not included. The sample records about 450,000 clones, about 76% being singletons. The source material was PBMCs. The receptors come from a woman in her thirties or forties in good health. Some clones in this sample may be carry-over from other donors' samples.

The genes are TRBV28 and TRBJ2-7; 13 positions match TRBD2. V was pared by 5 bases and J by 6 bases, with 7 bases of the junction left unmatched. Germline CDR1 MDHEN, CDR2 SYDVKM. The CDR3 loop spans 15 amino acids. CDR3 region: CASSPRTSGSGEQYF. CDR3 nucleotides: TGTGCCAGCAGTCCAAGGACTAGCGGGAGCGGCGAGCAGTACTTC.

The V and J genes are TRBV11-2 and TRBJ2-7; 7 bases fit TRBD2. The CDR3 extends over 15 amino acids. Germline V lookup: CDR1 SGHAT, CDR2 FQNNGV. The V segment lost 5 bases and the J segment 4 bases; nucleotides outside the gene matches: 11. In DNA, the CDR3 is TGTGCCAGCAGCCTTAGGAGGACTAGTAATTACGAGCAGTACTTC. Residues: CASSLRRTSNYEQYF. The variable domain in full, with the rest retrieved from reference TRBV11-2 and TRBJ2-7, is EAGVAQSPRYKIIEKRQSVAFWCNPISGHATLYWYQQILGQGPKLLIQFQNNGVVDDSQLPKDRFSAERLKGVDSTLKIQPAKLEDSAVYLCASSLRRTSNYEQYFGPGTRLTVT.

This chain uses TRBV28 with TRBJ2-1, with D possibly TRBD2 on 5 matching bases. Between the trimmed V and J ends, which lost 8 bases and 4 bases, there was a span of 9 bases. CDR3 length: 12 amino acids. Germline V gene data show CDR1 as MDHEN and CDR2 as SYDVKM. Here the CDR3 reads CASYPGYNEQFF. As DNA, the CDR3 is TGTGCCAGCTATCCGGGGTACAATGAGCAGTTCTTC.

This sequence joins TRBV13 and TRBJ2-3; 16 bases fit TRBD2. Germline V gene sequence: CDR1 PRHDT, CDR2 FYEKMQ (reference sequence). CDR3 size: 16 residues. J lost 6 bases, V lost 4 bases, and 4 bases had no gene match. The CDR3: CASSSGLAGGRDTQYF. CDR3 coding DNA: TGTGCCAGCAGCTCGGGACTAGCGGGAGGGAGGGATACGCAGTATTTT.

The rearrangement links TRBV30 to TRBJ1-5, with 8 bases lining up with TRBD1. The CDR3 contains 16 residues. V dropped 0 bases and J dropped 3; count of bases not matched to a gene: 7. Looked up from germline, CDR1 is GTSNPN and CDR2 is SVGIG (reference sequence). The CDR3 here is CAWSVLSGGDNQPQHF. CDR3 bases: TGTGCCTGGAGTGTACTATCAGGGGGCGACAATCAGCCCCAGCATTTT. Together with reference TRBV30 and TRBJ1-5, the CDR3 gives the full variable domain: SQTIHQWPATLVQPVGSPLSLECTVEGTSNPNLYWYRQAAGRGLQLLFYSVGIGQISSEVPQNLSASRPQDRQFILSSKKLLLSDSGFYLCAWSVLSGGDNQPQHFGDGTRLSIL.

The rearrangement links TRBV5-1 to TRBJ2-5; 9 bases map to TRBD2. The CDR3 loop spans 15 amino acids. The junction had 7 bases not matched to a gene; V was cut back by 4 bases and J by 3 bases. CDR1 and CDR2 (germline): SGHRS, YFSETQ. CDR3 in DNA: TGCGCCAGCAGCCTCTGGGCTAGCGGGGAAGAGACCCAGTACTTC. Translated, it gives CASSLWASGEETQYF.

The sample holds a few counts of this clone. This sequence joins TRBV7-3 and TRBJ2-5; no clear D gene. The CDR3 covers 13 residues. Trimming stripped 4 bases from V and 0 bases from J, with 6 bases between. Per the germline V gene, CDR1 is SGHTA and CDR2 is FQGTGA. CDR3 protein: CASSSQHQETQYF. The CDR3 DNA reads as TGTGCCAGCAGCTCTCAGCACCAAGAGACCCAGTACTTC.

The J gene is TRBJ1-3, the V gene TRBV7-2, with D unclear. This CDR3 comprises 16 residues. V lost 5 bases to trimming and J lost 4 bases, with 18 bases between them. Germline V gene data show CDR1 as SGHTA and CDR2 as FQGNSA. CDR3 coding DNA: TGTGCCAGCAGCGCGCAGCCTAACCAAGTCGGAAACACCATATATTTT. Encoded protein: CASSAQPNQVGNTIYF.

The chain couples TRBV19 to TRBJ2-3; D remains unclear. The germline V and J ends were trimmed by 4 bases and 3 bases, with 11 bases remaining between them. Germline V CDR1 and CDR2: LNHDA, SQIVND (reference sequence). The CDR3 is 14 amino acids. In DNA, the CDR3 is TGTGCCAGTAGTACCCAAGCCACAACAGATACGCAGTATTTT. As protein: CASSTQATTDTQYF.

This clone occurred a few times. This chain joins TRBV18 and TRBJ1-4, with 9 nucleotides matching TRBD1. Germline lookup yields CDR1 KGHSH and CDR2 LQKENI. J gave up 8 bases and V 4 bases, and 2 bases lay outside the gene matches. The CDR3 has 13 residues. CDR3: CASSLGTGEKLFF. The CDR3 DNA is TGTGCCAGCTCACTTGGGACAGGGGAAAAACTGTTTTTT. The whole variable domain, remainder taken from reference TRBV18 and TRBJ1-4, is NAGVMQNPRHLVRRRGQEARLRCSPMKGHSHVYWYRQLPEEGLKFMVYLQKENIIDESGMPKERFSAEFPKEGPSILRIQQVVRGDSAAYFCASSLGTGEKLFFGSGTQLSVL.

The table lists this clone with a count of one. The gene calls are TRBV9 and TRBJ2-7; TRBD2 matches at 9 bases. V dropped 0 bases and J dropped 7; count of bases not matched to a gene: 8. CDR3 size: 15 residues. The germline CDR1 and CDR2 sequences are SGDLS and YYNGEE. The CDR3 DNA is TGTGCCAGCAGCGTAGAGTCTAGCGGGATATTGGAGCAGTACTTC. Translation: CASSVESSGILEQYF.

This chain uses TRBV15 with TRBJ1-1; D unclear. Looked up from germline, CDR1 is LNHNV and CDR2 is YYDKDF (reference sequence). The V end lost 6 bases, the J end lost 9 bases, and 8 bases lay between the germline ends. The CDR3 extends over 10 amino acids. The CDR3 loop reads CATRGNKAFF. CDR3 nucleotides: TGTGCCACCAGGGGGAATAAAGCTTTCTTT.

The genes are TRBV6-6 and TRBJ2-3; TRBD2 agrees at 13 bases. With 8 bases clipped from V and 4 bases from J, the junction kept 9 bases outside the gene matches. This CDR3 is built from 16 residues. Germline V CDR1 and CDR2: MNHNY, SVGAGI (reference sequence). Written as DNA, the CDR3 is TGTGCCAGCGGGTTCGCACTAGCGGGAGGGCCAGATACGCAGTATTTT. This gives the protein CASGFALAGGPDTQYF.

This chain connects TRBV27 to TRBJ1-3; TRBD1 is a possible D gene (6 bases). This CDR3 has 15 amino acids. The V gene's germline CDR1 is MNHEY and CDR2 SMNVEV (reference sequence). V was cut by 5 bases and J by 1 base, with 12 bases left in between. The CDR3 loop reads CASSPLRGSGNTIYF. CDR3 nucleotide sequence: TGTGCCAGCAGTCCACTCAGGGGTTCTGGAAACACCATATATTTT.

The chain joins TRBV11-2 to TRBJ1-2; D remains ambiguous. The length of the CDR3 is 14 residues. Germline CDR1 and CDR2: SGHAT and FQNNGV. Trimming stripped 4 bases from V and 4 bases from J, with 13 bases between. The CDR3 loop is CASSWTRSGYGYTF. CDR3 bases: TGTGCCAGCAGCTGGACCCGAAGCGGCTATGGCTACACCTTC.

This chain uses TRBV5-1 with TRBJ1-2; D may be TRBD1 (5 bases). In germline, CDR1 is SGHRS, CDR2 YFSETQ. The CDR3 spans 12 residues. Trimming stripped 4 bases from V and 4 bases from J, with 8 bases between. The CDR3 here is CASSLGTYGYTF. DNA for the CDR3: TGCGCCAGCAGCCTAGGGACCTATGGCTACACCTTC.

This clone occurred a few times. This chain links TRBV7-9 with TRBJ2-7; the D gene is possibly TRBD2 (5 bases). V was shortened by 5 bases and J by 4 bases, with 21 bases between the two germline ends. The germline V gene has CDR1 SEHNR and CDR2 FQNEAQ (reference sequence). The CDR3 is made up of 16 amino acids. The CDR3: CASSPLAGADSYEQYF. CDR3 in DNA: TGTGCCAGCAGCCCCCTTGCGGGCGCGGACTCTTACGAGCAGTACTTC.

The V and J genes are TRBV5-1 and TRBJ2-2, with 10 bases fitting TRBD2. Trimming cost V 0 bases and J 9 bases; bases outside gene matches: 8. Per the germline V gene, CDR1 is SGHRS and CDR2 is YFSETQ. CDR3 length: 16 residues. CDR3 sequence: CASSLEASSGSRELFF. The CDR3 bases are TGCGCCAGCAGCTTGGAAGCGTCTAGCGGGAGCAGGGAGCTGTTTTTT.

Remarks on this clone: A much larger clone differs from this one at a single base, so this may be a read error. The rearrangement uses TRBV7-3 and TRBJ1-1, with D maybe TRBD1 (5 bases). Germline values: CDR1 SGHTA, CDR2 FQGTGA. V lost 5 bases to trimming and J lost 1 base, with 8 bases between them. This CDR3 spans 13 amino acids. CDR3 nucleotides: TGTGCCAGCAGCGCCGACAGGAACACTGAAGCTTTCTTT. It is translated as CASSADRNTEAFF. Variable domain in full (rest from reference TRBV7-3 and TRBJ1-1): GAGVSQTPSNKVTEKGKYVELRCDPISGHTALYWYRQSLGQGPEFLIYFQGTGAADDSGLPNDRFFAVRPEGSVSTLKIQRTERGDSAVYLCASSADRNTEAFFGQGTRLTVV.